This entry is about one T cell receptor beta chain. Its antigen is unknown. This CDR3 spans 12 amino acids. The germline gives CDR1 SQVTM, CDR2 ANQGSEA. The naive CD8+ gate required CD45RO-CCR7+CD27+CD95- phenotype. TRB cDNA libraries were made by UMI-labeled 5' RACE. Reanalyzing the 5' RACE reads, TCRdb keeps one entry per CDR3 protein, without DNA. This sample carries 70,000 to 100,000 distinct CDR3 sequences, with over 1.5% going to the ten biggest clones. The sample originates from a study of CXCR3-negative and CXCR3-positive naive CD8 T cells. Study as a whole: Libraries each contributed about 1.5 +/- 0.3 million TRB reads, for about 135 million in total. Study observations and caveats: Naive subsets had comparable surface CD5; TCR strength was inferred from TRB CDR3 properties. Cryopreserved cells partially lost CXCR3 expression, and fresh PBMCs were used in most assays.

The source of this sequence is a human donor in good health. Some clones in this sample may be carry-over from other donors' samples. Sequenced material: naive CXCR3- CD8+ T cells from blood. The subset: CD45RO-CCR7+CD27+CD95- naive CD8+ T cells lacking CXCR3 (TNR3-). V and J are TRBV29-1 and TRBJ2-5; the D call of TRBD1 rests on TCRdb alone, since no DNA is present to check it. CDR3 amino acids: CSAGQGEETQYF.